What follows are 6 T cell receptor beta chains derived from one specimen sequenced in a study of Ad26.COV2.S vaccination and SARS-CoV-2 variants. Treatment in this sample: around 19 received Ad26.COV2.S at low or high dose, single or two shots; 5 received placebo; per-sample allocation not given. Samples analyzed were those drawn on day 63 after the first vaccine or placebo injection. TCRdb's table, derived via immunoSEQ multiplex PCR, lists solely in-frame clones and lacks some. The sample includes about 480,000 clones, 87% seen only once; the top ten take about 13%. The sequenced sample was peripheral blood, obtained in a trial of Ad26.COV2.S vaccine versus placebo. The receptors stem from a person between 18 and 65 years old who received the Ad26.COV2.S COVID-19 vaccine or a placebo.

This clone appeared once. The J gene is TRBJ1-2, the V gene TRBV6-5, with D possibly being TRBD1 (5 bases). CDR1 MNHEY and CDR2 SVGAGI come from the germline V gene. CDR3 length equals 13 residues. Trimming removed 6 bases from V and 4 bases from J, with 12 bases in between. The CDR3 loop reads CASSDGTFYGYTF. CDR3 coding DNA: TGTGCCAGCAGCGACGGGACTTTCTATGGCTACACCTTC.

The CDR3 loop is CASSPPNRVSHEQYF. CDR3 bases: TGTGCCAGCAGTCCACCAAACAGGGTATCCCACGAGCAGTACTTC. This sequence joins TRBV28 and TRBJ2-7, with TRBD1 as a possible D gene (6 bases). The CDR3 spans 15 residues. Germline assignment: CDR1 MDHEN and CDR2 SYDVKM. V was clipped by 5 bases and J by 5 bases, with 19 bases between them. Based on the CDR3 plus reference TRBV28 and TRBJ2-7, the full variable domain is DVKVTQSSRYLVKRTGEKVFLECVQDMDHENMFWYRQDPGLGLRLIYFSYDVKMKEKGDIPEGYSVSREKKERFSLILESASTNQTSMYLCASSPPNRVSHEQYFGPGTRLTVT.

This clone was counted at least ten times. The V and J genes are TRBV24-1 and TRBJ2-1; 8 bases agree with TRBD1. There are 15 residues in the CDR3. V was clipped by 3 bases and J by 9 bases; unmatched bases: 9. CDR1 and CDR2 (germline): KGHDR, SFDVKD. The CDR3 protein is CATSDPTGVGSEQFF. CDR3 DNA: TGTGCCACCAGTGATCCGACAGGGGTCGGCAGTGAGCAGTTCTTC.

V and J are TRBV9 and TRBJ2-6, with unresolved D. Trimming removed 0 bases at V and 0 bases at J, with 4 bases between. Germline lookup yields CDR1 SGDLS and CDR2 YYNGEE. The CDR3 has 15 residues. This CDR3 reads CASSVGLSGANVLTF. Here the CDR3 DNA reads TGTGCCAGCAGCGTAGGCCTCTCTGGGGCCAACGTCCTGACTTTC.

The chain employs TRBV2 and TRBJ2-3; a weak D match, TRBD1 (5 bases). The CDR3 loop spans 14 amino acids. The V and J ends lost 5 bases and 6 bases respectively, with 15 bases between them. Germline values: CDR1 SNHLY, CDR2 FYNNEI. The CDR3 spells CASSISDSTDTQYF. The CDR3 DNA reads TGTGCCAGCAGTATCTCTGACAGTACGGATACGCAGTATTTT.

The chain carries TRBV28 and TRBJ2-1; 10 bases match TRBD1. Germline loops: CDR1 MDHEN, CDR2 SYDVKM. The junction had 11 bases not matched to a gene; V was cut back by 10 bases and J by 2 bases. The CDR3 covers 16 residues. CDR3 DNA sequence: TGTGCCACCGCCGGACAGGGGGTGCCAACCTACAATGAGCAGTTCTTC. This codes for CATAGQGVPTYNEQFF.